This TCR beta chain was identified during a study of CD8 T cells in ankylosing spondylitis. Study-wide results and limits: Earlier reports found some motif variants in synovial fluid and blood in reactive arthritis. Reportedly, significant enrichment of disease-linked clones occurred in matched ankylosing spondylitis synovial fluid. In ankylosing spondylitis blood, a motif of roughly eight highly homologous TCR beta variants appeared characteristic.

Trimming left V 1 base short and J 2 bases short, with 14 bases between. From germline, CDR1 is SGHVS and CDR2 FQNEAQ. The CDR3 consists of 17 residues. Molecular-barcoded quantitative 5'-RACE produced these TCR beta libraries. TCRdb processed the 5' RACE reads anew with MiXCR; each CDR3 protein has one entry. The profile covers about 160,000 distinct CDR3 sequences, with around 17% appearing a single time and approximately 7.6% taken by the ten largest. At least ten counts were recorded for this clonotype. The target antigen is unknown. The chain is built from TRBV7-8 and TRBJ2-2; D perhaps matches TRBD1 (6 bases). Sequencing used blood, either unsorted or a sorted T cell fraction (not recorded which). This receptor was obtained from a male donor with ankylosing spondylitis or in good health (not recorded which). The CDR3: CASSLVSRGSNTGELFF. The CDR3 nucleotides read TGTGCCAGCAGCTTAGTATCCAGGGGAAGCAACACCGGGGAGCTGTTTTTT.